Each of the 19 T cell receptor beta chains below was sequenced from the same sample in a study of sequential checkpoint blockade in melanoma. The treatment is: randomized to nivolumab then ipilimumab (arm A) or the reverse (arm B). The repertoire was sequenced with immunoSEQ multiplex PCR; TCRdb's copy has only in-frame clones and lacks some. This sample has about 29,000 clones, with 77% found just once. This sample comprised CD8+ T cells sorted from blood (inferred from file names), obtained from a patient given nivolumab and ipilimumab in sequence. The receptor set was obtained from a human donor with melanoma.

V gene TRBV7-9 combines with J gene TRBJ2-7; 7 bases align to TRBD2. This CDR3 has 13 residues. V shed 8 bases, J shed 3 bases, and the junction held 7 bases outside the gene matches. The V gene's germline CDR1 is SEHNR and CDR2 FQNEAQ (reference sequence). CDR3 nucleotides: TGTGCCAGCGGGGGGGGGACCGGCTACGAGCAGTACTTC. Translation: CASGGGTGYEQYF. The entire variable domain, with the rest obtained from reference TRBV7-9 and TRBJ2-7, is as follows: DTGVSQNPRHKITKRGQNVTFRCDPISEHNRLYWYRQTLGQGPEFLTYFQNEAQLEKSRLLSDRFSAERPKGSFSTLEIQRTEQGDSAMYLCASGGGTGYEQYFGPGTRLTVT.

The V call is TRBV7-2, the J call TRBJ2-3; D might be TRBD2 (5 bases). The CDR3 sequence is 14 residues long. Looked up from germline, CDR1 is SGHTA and CDR2 is FQGNSA. Trimming removed 1 base from V and 1 base from J, with 6 bases in between. The CDR3 here is CASSLVRGTDTQYF. In nucleotides, the CDR3 is TGTGCCAGCAGCTTAGTGCGGGGCACAGATACGCAGTATTTT.

The chain links TRBV30 to TRBJ1-5; D is unclear. Germline V lookup: CDR1 GTSNPN, CDR2 SVGIG (reference sequence). The CDR3 totals 14 residues. The ends were cut back, 1 base at V and 2 bases at J, with 9 bases in the middle. This chain's CDR3 is CAWSASGGNQPQHF. CDR3 coding DNA: TGTGCCTGGAGTGCCTCGGGTGGCAATCAGCCCCAGCATTTT. Full variable domain (remainder filled in from reference TRBV30 and TRBJ1-5): SQTIHQWPATLVQPVGSPLSLECTVEGTSNPNLYWYRQAAGRGLQLLFYSVGIGQISSEVPQNLSASRPQDRQFILSSKKLLLSDSGFYLCAWSASGGNQPQHFGDGTRLSIL.

The rearrangement uses TRBV28 and TRBJ2-5; D ambiguous. Trimming took 2 bases from V and 5 from J, leaving 12 bases between them. Germline CDR1 is MDHEN and CDR2 is SYDVKM. The CDR3 totals 14 residues. CDR3 amino acids: CASSLRFVGETQYF. In nucleotides, the CDR3 is TGTGCCAGCAGTTTAAGATTTGTCGGTGAGACCCAGTACTTC.

The chain carries TRBV5-5 and TRBJ1-3, with TRBD1 matching over 12 bases. V was clipped by 2 bases and J by 6 bases; unmatched bases: 6. Germline CDR1 SGHKS, CDR2 YYEKEE (reference sequence). The CDR3 consists of 16 residues. CDR3 in DNA: TGTGCCAGCAGCTTTGGTCCGGGACAGGGGGCAAACACCATATATTTT. Translation: CASSFGPGQGANTIYF.

The J gene is TRBJ1-2, the V gene TRBV6-1, with D possibly matching TRBD1 (5 bases). Germline-derived CDR1 and CDR2 are MNHNS and SASEGT. This CDR3 region has 14 residues. Trimming cost V 5 bases and J 4 bases, with 14 bases left between them. This chain's CDR3 is CASSPLRGGYGYTF. The CDR3 bases are TGTGCCAGCAGTCCCCTCCGGGGGGGCTATGGCTACACCTTC.

The chain joins TRBV19 to TRBJ2-1, with TRBD1 matching 7 bases. Germline values: CDR1 LNHDA, CDR2 SQIVND (reference sequence). With V trimmed by 4 bases and J by 3 bases, 6 bases remained unmatched. CDR3 length: 15 amino acids. CDR3 loop: CASSTPGQYYNEQFF. DNA for the CDR3: TGTGCCAGTAGTACTCCGGGACAGTACTACAATGAGCAGTTCTTC.

This clone was seen a single time. The chain combines TRBV28 with TRBJ2-7; maybe TRBD1 (5 bases). The germline gives CDR1 MDHEN, CDR2 SYDVKM. V was clipped by 11 bases and J by 2 bases, with 16 bases between them. The CDR3 is 13 amino acids. In DNA, the CDR3 is TGTGCCGCCCAGGGAACAGACGCCTACGAGCAGTACTTC. It is translated as CAAQGTDAYEQYF. Variable domain in full (rest from reference TRBV28 and TRBJ2-7): DVKVTQSSRYLVKRTGEKVFLECVQDMDHENMFWYRQDPGLGLRLIYFSYDVKMKEKGDIPEGYSVSREKKERFSLILESASTNQTSMYLCAAQGTDAYEQYFGPGTRLTVT.

The chain has TRBV13 and TRBJ2-3; 12 bases are a match to TRBD2. CDR3 size: 16 residues. With 5 bases clipped from V and 6 bases from J, the junction kept 9 bases outside the gene matches. Germline V gene sequence: CDR1 PRHDT, CDR2 FYEKMQ (reference sequence). This CDR3 is CASSRPSGGASDTQYF. The DNA for the CDR3 is TGTGCCAGCAGCCGCCCTAGCGGGGGGGCCAGCGATACGCAGTATTTT.

The genes are TRBV27 and TRBJ2-7; D is unresolved. Between the trimmed V and J ends, which lost 2 bases and 3 bases, there was a span of 11 bases. CDR1 is MNHEY, CDR2 SMNVEV, per germline (reference sequence). The CDR3 is made up of 14 amino acids. In nucleotides, the CDR3 is TGTGCCAGCAGTTTAACCGGGTCTCTCTACGAGCAGTACTTC. Encoded protein: CASSLTGSLYEQYF.

V gene TRBV7-9 combines with J gene TRBJ1-4; no clear D. Between the trimmed V and J ends, which lost 10 bases and 7 bases, there was a span of 16 bases. The CDR3 totals 13 residues. Germline V gene lookup returns CDR1 SEHNR and CDR2 FQNEAQ (reference sequence). CDR3 sequence reads: CATTRVGGEKLFF. The CDR3 nucleotides are TGTGCCACCACCCGGGTTGGCGGTGAAAAACTGTTTTTT. The complete variable domain, with remaining parts taken from reference TRBV7-9 and TRBJ1-4, reads DTGVSQNPRHKITKRGQNVTFRCDPISEHNRLYWYRQTLGQGPEFLTYFQNEAQLEKSRLLSDRFSAERPKGSFSTLEIQRTEQGDSAMYLCATTRVGGEKLFFGSGTQLSVL.

The chain employs TRBV5-1 and TRBJ2-1; TRBD2 matches 11 bases. Per the germline V gene, CDR1 is SGHRS and CDR2 is YFSETQ. The CDR3 spans 15 residues. The V gene end was trimmed by 1 base and the J gene end by 5 bases; junction bases not matched to a gene: 2. The CDR3 loop is CASSLLTSGDNEQFF. CDR3 in DNA: TGCGCCAGCAGCTTGTTGACTAGCGGGGACAATGAGCAGTTCTTC.

V and J are TRBV7-9 and TRBJ2-3; 8 bases map to TRBD2. The trim removed 5 bases at V and 5 bases at J, leaving 9 bases unmatched. Germline CDR1 reads SEHNR; CDR2 reads FQNEAQ (reference sequence). The CDR3 sequence is 15 residues long. DNA for the CDR3: TGTGCCAGCAGCCCCATGCGGGGGGATGGAGATACGCAGTATTTT. This sequence encodes CASSPMRGDGDTQYF.

This sequence joins TRBV5-1 and TRBJ2-1; the match to TRBD2 covers 7 bases. There are 16 residues in the CDR3. The germline V gene encodes CDR1 SGHRS and CDR2 YFSETQ. V was clipped by 1 base and J by 2 bases; unmatched bases: 6. The CDR3 region is CASSLHRRGTYNEQFF. In nucleotides, the CDR3 is TGCGCCAGCAGCTTGCACAGGCGGGGGACCTACAATGAGCAGTTCTTC. Supplemented by reference TRBV5-1 and TRBJ2-1, the full variable domain reads KAGVTQTPRYLIKTRGQQVTLSCSPISGHRSVSWYQQTPGQGLQFLFEYFSETQRNKGNFPGRFSGRQFSNSRSEMNVSTLELGDSALYLCASSLHRRGTYNEQFFGPGTRLTVL.

The gene calls are TRBV4-1 and TRBJ2-7; 8 bases align to TRBD1. After removal of 4 bases from V and 2 bases from J, the junction contained 7 bases not matched to a gene. The V gene's germline CDR1 is MGHRA and CDR2 YSYEKL. The CDR3 consists of 15 residues. CDR3 in DNA: TGCGCCAGCAGCCGAGGACTGGGACAGGCCTACGAGCAGTACTTC. Translating it yields CASSRGLGQAYEQYF.

V usage is TRBV28 and J usage is TRBJ2-2; TRBD1 is a possible D gene (6 bases). The V end was cut by 7 bases, the J end by 1 base, with 10 bases between. The germline V gene encodes CDR1 MDHEN and CDR2 SYDVKM. The CDR3 length is 14 residues. Here the CDR3 reads CASNTGLNTGELFF. The DNA of the CDR3 is TGTGCCAGCAATACAGGGTTGAACACCGGGGAGCTGTTTTTT.

The chain combines TRBV27 with TRBJ2-5, with 7 bases lining up with TRBD1. The CDR3 consists of 15 residues. Germline CDR1 and CDR2: MNHEY and SMNVEV (reference sequence). The junction had 10 bases not matched to a gene; V was cut back by 5 bases and J by 4 bases. In DNA, the CDR3 is TGTGCCAGCAGTCGGCGTCAGAGGGGGCCAGAGACCCAGTACTTC. The encoded protein is CASSRRQRGPETQYF.

This sequence joins TRBV28 and TRBJ2-5; D gene uncertain. This CDR3 comprises 14 residues. V lost 6 bases to trimming and J lost 0 bases, with 11 bases between them. Germline CDR1 MDHEN, CDR2 SYDVKM. CDR3 loop: CASRPPEYQETQYF. The DNA for the CDR3 is TGTGCCAGCAGACCCCCCGAGTACCAAGAGACCCAGTACTTC. The full variable domain, in which reference TRBV28 and TRBJ2-5 provide the parts outside the CDR3, is DVKVTQSSRYLVKRTGEKVFLECVQDMDHENMFWYRQDPGLGLRLIYFSYDVKMKEKGDIPEGYSVSREKKERFSLILESASTNQTSMYLCASRPPEYQETQYFGPGTRLLVL.

This chain connects TRBV28 to TRBJ2-1, with 8 bases lining up with TRBD2. The CDR3 consists of 13 residues. CDR1 and CDR2 from the germline V gene are MDHEN and SYDVKM. Germline trimming cut 7 bases from V and 8 bases from J; bases unmatched to any gene: 7. CDR3 region: CASNRGGWDEQFF. The CDR3 nucleotides read TGTGCCAGCAACCGGGGGGGGTGGGATGAGCAGTTCTTC.